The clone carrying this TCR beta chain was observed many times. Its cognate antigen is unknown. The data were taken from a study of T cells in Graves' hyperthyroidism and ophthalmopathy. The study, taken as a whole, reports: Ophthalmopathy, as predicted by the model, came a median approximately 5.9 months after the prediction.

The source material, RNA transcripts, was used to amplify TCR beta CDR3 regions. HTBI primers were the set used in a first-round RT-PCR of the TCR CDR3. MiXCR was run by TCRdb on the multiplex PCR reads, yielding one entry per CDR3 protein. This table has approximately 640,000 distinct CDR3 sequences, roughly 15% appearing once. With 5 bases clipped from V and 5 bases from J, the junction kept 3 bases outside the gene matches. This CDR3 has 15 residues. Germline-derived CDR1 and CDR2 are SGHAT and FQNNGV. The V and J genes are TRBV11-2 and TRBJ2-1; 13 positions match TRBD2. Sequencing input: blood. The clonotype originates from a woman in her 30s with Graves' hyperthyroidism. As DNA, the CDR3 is TGTGCCAGCAGCACCGGGACTAGCGGGAACAATGAGCAGTTCTTC. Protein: CASSTGTSGNNEQFF.